Presented here are 19 T cell receptor beta chains from one specimen sequenced in a study of somatic mutations in T cells in chronic GVHD. Assay used: immunoSEQ multiplex PCR; TCRdb lists only in-frame clones, some missing. The sample holds about 14,000 clones, roughly three quarters seen once. Input material: Vbeta20-negative CD4+ T cells from blood. These receptors all stem from a male patient in his fifties or sixties with chronic graft-versus-host disease. Some T cells could come from the graft donor.

This clone was counted only a few times. This chain links TRBV4-2 with TRBJ1-1; weak D call: TRBD1 (6 bases). V gave up 4 bases and J gave up 3 bases, with 15 bases separating them. CDR3 length: 15 amino acids. Germline CDR1 and CDR2: LGHNA and YNFKEQ. In DNA form, the CDR3 reads TGTGCCAGCAGCCCTAACTTAGGGGGGGACACTGAAGCTTTCTTT. Translating it yields CASSPNLGGDTEAFF.

V gene TRBV11-3 combines with J gene TRBJ2-1; possible D gene TRBD1, 5 bases. The CDR3 is 13 residues long. Trimming removed 4 bases at V and 6 bases at J, with 10 bases between. From germline, CDR1 is SGHNT and CDR2 YENEEA. In DNA, the CDR3 is TGTGCCAGCAGCTCCCCAGGGCGCAATGAGCAGTTCTTC. As protein: CASSSPGRNEQFF.

This chain links TRBV7-3 with TRBJ2-3; 7 nucleotides align to TRBD2. With 5 bases clipped from V and 2 bases from J, the junction kept 4 bases outside the gene matches. This CDR3 contains 14 residues. Germline V lookup: CDR1 SGHTA, CDR2 FQGTGA. The CDR3 loop reads CASSPGLTTDTQYF. The CDR3 DNA follows: TGTGCCAGCAGCCCGGGACTAACCACAGATACGCAGTATTTT. Based on the CDR3 plus reference TRBV7-3 and TRBJ2-3, the full variable domain is GAGVSQTPSNKVTEKGKYVELRCDPISGHTALYWYRQSLGQGPEFLIYFQGTGAADDSGLPNDRFFAVRPEGSVSTLKIQRTERGDSAVYLCASSPGLTTDTQYFGPGTRLTVL.

The chain links TRBV7-8 to TRBJ2-2; TRBD2 matches at 9 bases. The CDR3 is made up of 17 amino acids. Germline CDR1 and CDR2: SGHVS and FQNEAQ. Trimming cost V 7 bases and J 0 bases; bases outside gene matches: 9. In DNA, the CDR3 is TGTGCCAGCACCCCCCCGAGCGGGAGGTCGAACACCGGGGAGCTGTTTTTT. Translated, it gives CASTPPSGRSNTGELFF. Using reference TRBV7-8 and TRBJ2-2 for the parts outside the CDR3, the full variable domain is GAGVSQSPRYKVAKRGQDVALRCDPISGHVSLFWYQQALGQGPEFLTYFQNEAQLDKSGLPSDRFFAERPEGSVSTLKIQRTQQEDSAVYLCASTPPSGRSNTGELFFGEGSRLTVL.

In this sample, this clone turned up a few times. The chain is built from TRBV4-1 and TRBJ2-7; TRBD1 aligns across 10 bases. The CDR3 is 17 residues long. CDR1 is MGHRA and CDR2 is YSYEKL in the germline V gene. V lost 3 bases and J lost 5; bases outside the gene matches: 13. The CDR3 region has the DNA TGCGCCAGCAGCCAGGGTAGCGGGACAGGGGTAACCCACGAGCAGTACTTC. Encoded protein: CASSQGSGTGVTHEQYF.

The genes are TRBV11-2 and TRBJ2-3, with D perhaps TRBD2 (6 bases). The CDR3 sequence is 15 residues long. Germline V CDR1 and CDR2: SGHAT, FQNNGV. The V gene lost 1 base and the J gene lost 5 bases, with 13 bases spanning the gap. This chain's CDR3 is CASSLGASVVDTQYF. DNA for the CDR3: TGTGCCAGCAGCTTAGGGGCTAGCGTGGTAGATACGCAGTATTTT.

This rearrangement joins TRBV28 to TRBJ1-5; tentatively, D is TRBD1 (6 bases). The V end lost 6 bases, the J end lost 2 bases, and 14 bases lay between the germline ends. The CDR3 covers 15 residues. Per germline, CDR1 MDHEN and CDR2 SYDVKM. In nucleotides, the CDR3 is TGTGCCAGCAGCTCCGGGGGGGGCGGCAATCAGCCCCAGCATTTT. The encoded protein is CASSSGGGGNQPQHF.

This clone was detected a few times. The chain couples TRBV7-2 to TRBJ2-1, with 8 bases lining up with TRBD2. With V trimmed by 1 base and J by 3 bases, 14 bases remained unmatched. Germline V CDR1 and CDR2: SGHTA, FQGNSA. This CDR3 comprises 19 residues. CDR3 protein: CASSLGAGGWRRDYNEQFF. Here the CDR3 DNA reads TGTGCCAGCAGCTTAGGTGCGGGGGGCTGGCGGAGGGACTACAATGAGCAGTTCTTC.

This clone was detected once. This chain links TRBV6-5 with TRBJ1-3, with D perhaps matching TRBD1 (5 bases). Germline V gene sequence: CDR1 MNHEY, CDR2 SVGAGI. The CDR3 runs 15 residues. With 6 bases removed from V and 3 bases from J, the gap between germline ends came to 15 bases. The CDR3 spells CASRLEGWGGNTIYF. The CDR3 nucleotides are TGTGCCAGCAGATTGGAGGGGTGGGGTGGAAACACCATATATTTT.

This chain connects TRBV7-2 to TRBJ2-5; TRBD1 might be the D (6 bases). The better agreement between TRBJ2-7 and the DNA end casts doubt on the J call. The CDR3 has 15 amino acids. CDR1 is SGHTA and CDR2 is FQGNSA in the germline V gene. The CDR3 nucleotides are TGTGCCAGCAGCCGGCAGGGGCAGGTTGCCTACGAGCAGTACTTC. Translating gives CASSRQGQVAYEQYF.

The sample holds a few counts of this clone. The chain combines TRBV18 with TRBJ2-7; 7 nucleotides line up with TRBD1. Germline lookup yields CDR1 KGHSH and CDR2 LQKENI. Unmatched junction bases numbered 9, after V lost 2 bases and J lost 5 bases. The CDR3 has 15 residues. For the CDR3, the DNA is TGTGCCAGCTCACCAATGCGAGACAGGGCCCACGAGCAGTACTTC. This sequence encodes CASSPMRDRAHEQYF.

The chain has TRBV29-1 and TRBJ2-3; D might be TRBD1 (5 bases). The CDR3 covers 12 residues. Germline CDR1 SQVTM, CDR2 ANQGSEA. The V end was cut by 6 bases, the J end by 1 base, with 8 bases between. The DNA of the CDR3 is TGCAGCGTAAAGACAGGCACAGATACGCAGTATTTT. Its translation: CSVKTGTDTQYF.

V usage is TRBV13 and J usage is TRBJ1-1; D gene unclear. CDR1 and CDR2 from the germline V gene are PRHDT and FYEKMQ (reference sequence). Trimming removed 5 bases at V and 1 base at J, with 11 bases between. The CDR3 contains 14 residues. For the CDR3, the DNA is TGTGCCAGCAGCCAGCCGGGAGCGAACACTGAAGCTTTCTTT. Residues: CASSQPGANTEAFF.

A single count supports this clone. The gene calls are TRBV18 and TRBJ1-2, with 8 bases matching TRBD1. CDR3 length: 12 residues. Looked up from germline, CDR1 is KGHSH and CDR2 is LQKENI. V shed 6 bases, J shed 8 bases, and the junction held 5 bases outside the gene matches. CDR3 DNA: TGTGCCAGCTCCACCGACAGGGGAGGCTACACCTTC. Amino acids: CASSTDRGGYTF. The full variable domain, in which reference TRBV18 and TRBJ1-2 provide the parts outside the CDR3, is NAGVMQNPRHLVRRRGQEARLRCSPMKGHSHVYWYRQLPEEGLKFMVYLQKENIIDESGMPKERFSAEFPKEGPSILRIQQVVRGDSAAYFCASSTDRGGYTFGSGTRLTVV.

This clone was seen a handful of times. The chain couples TRBV28 to TRBJ2-4; D may be TRBD2 (5 bases). The V gene's germline CDR1 is MDHEN and CDR2 SYDVKM. The CDR3 consists of 19 residues. Trimming stripped 6 bases from V and 6 bases from J, with 30 bases between. CDR3 DNA sequence: TGTGCCAGCAGCCCATACAGCATCGGGAAGATAACAGAAGGAAACATTCAGTACTTC. This sequence encodes CASSPYSIGKITEGNIQYF. Combining the CDR3 with reference TRBV28 and TRBJ2-4 gives the whole variable domain DVKVTQSSRYLVKRTGEKVFLECVQDMDHENMFWYRQDPGLGLRLIYFSYDVKMKEKGDIPEGYSVSREKKERFSLILESASTNQTSMYLCASSPYSIGKITEGNIQYFGAGTRLSVL.

The gene calls are TRBV15 and TRBJ2-1; 9 bases are a match to TRBD1. Germline loops: CDR1 LNHNV, CDR2 YYDKDF (reference sequence). CDR3 size: 17 residues. The V gene end was trimmed by 5 bases and the J gene end by 7 bases; junction bases not matched to a gene: 15. CDR3 residues: CATSVPLGGQGRNEQFF. The CDR3 DNA follows: TGTGCCACCAGCGTCCCCCTTGGGGGACAGGGTAGGAATGAGCAGTTCTTC.

The V gene is TRBV10-3, the J gene TRBJ2-1; tentative D call: TRBD2 (5 bases). CDR3 size: 16 residues. The V end lost 3 bases, the J end lost 0 bases, and 12 bases lay between the germline ends. Looked up from germline, CDR1 is ENHRY and CDR2 is SYGVKD. This CDR3 is CAISDMTTSSYNEQFF. The DNA for the CDR3 is TGTGCCATCAGTGACATGACTACGAGCTCCTACAATGAGCAGTTCTTC.

The J gene is TRBJ2-7, the V gene TRBV5-6; a weak D match, TRBD2 (7 bases). CDR1 and CDR2 (germline): SGHDT, YYEEEE. The CDR3 totals 14 residues. Trimming left V 4 bases short and J 3 bases short, with 14 bases between. This CDR3 reads CASSAAGAIYEQYF. The CDR3 bases are TGTGCCAGCAGCGCGGCGGGGGCAATCTACGAGCAGTACTTC. Supplemented by reference TRBV5-6 and TRBJ2-7, the full variable domain reads DAGVTQSPTHLIKTRGQQVTLRCSPKSGHDTVSWYQQALGQGPQFIFQYYEEEERQRGNFPDRFSGHQFPNYSSELNVNALLLGDSALYLCASSAAGAIYEQYFGPGTRLTVT.

This chain links TRBV19 with TRBJ2-3; D is unresolved. CDR3 length: 13 amino acids. The germline gives CDR1 LNHDA, CDR2 SQIVND (reference sequence). Trimming took 1 base from V and 4 from J, leaving 6 bases between them. CDR3: CASSIGLSDTQYF. The CDR3, as DNA: TGTGCCAGTAGTATAGGTCTATCAGATACGCAGTATTTT.